This T cell receptor beta chain was recovered during a study of technical replicates of blood from several donors. Data came from immunoSEQ multiplex PCR; TCRdb stores just in-frame clones and leaves some out. The sample includes about 83,000 clones, over 75% of them seen just once. The CDR3 sequence is 19 residues long. CDR1 is SGHTA, CDR2 FQGNSA, per germline. V gave up 1 base and J gave up 4 bases; unmatched junction bases: 15. The sample was T cells isolated from PBMCs. The source is a human donor in good health. The chain links TRBV7-2 to TRBJ1-1, with TRBD1 identical over 10 bases. CDR3 region: CASSLDHPLTGGKSTEAFF. CDR3 bases: TGTGCCAGCAGCTTAGATCATCCCTTGACAGGGGGCAAGAGCACTGAAGCTTTCTTT.